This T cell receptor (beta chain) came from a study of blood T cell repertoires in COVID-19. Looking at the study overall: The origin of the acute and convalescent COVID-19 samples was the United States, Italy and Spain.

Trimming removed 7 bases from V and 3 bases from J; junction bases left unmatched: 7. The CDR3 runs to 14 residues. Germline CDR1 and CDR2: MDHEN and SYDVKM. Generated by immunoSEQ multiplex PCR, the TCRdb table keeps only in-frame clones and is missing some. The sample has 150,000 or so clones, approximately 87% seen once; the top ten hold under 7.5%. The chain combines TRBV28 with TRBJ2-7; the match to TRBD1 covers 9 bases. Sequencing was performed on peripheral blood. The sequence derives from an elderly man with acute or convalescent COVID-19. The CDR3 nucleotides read TGTGCCAGCACTCCCGGGACAGGGAACTACGAGCAGTACTTC. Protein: CASTPGTGNYEQYF. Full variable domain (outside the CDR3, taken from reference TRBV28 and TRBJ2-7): DVKVTQSSRYLVKRTGEKVFLECVQDMDHENMFWYRQDPGLGLRLIYFSYDVKMKEKGDIPEGYSVSREKKERFSLILESASTNQTSMYLCASTPGTGNYEQYFGPGTRLTVT.